These 15 T cell receptor beta chains originate from one sample sequenced in a study of cytomegalovirus exposure and HLA in healthy donors. A multiplex PCR was run with 60 Vbeta primers and 13 Jbeta primers. The data were produced by immunoSEQ multiplex PCR, yet TCRdb's version contains in-frame clones alone and is incomplete. Of approximately 150,000 clones listed, approximately 84% are singletons. The material sequenced was PBMCs. These receptors all come from a middle-aged woman in good health and CMV-seronegative.

Turning to this clone: Other DNA sequences from this sample encode an identical CDR3 as well. The chain recombines TRBV5-1 with TRBJ2-1, with TRBD1 matching 7 bases. This CDR3 is 13 amino acids long. Germline trimming cut 3 bases from V and 4 bases from J; bases unmatched to any gene: 1. Germline CDR1 is SGHRS and CDR2 is YFSETQ. CDR3 in amino acids: CASSSDRYNEQFF. The CDR3 bases are TGCGCCAGCAGCTCGGACAGGTACAATGAGCAGTTCTTC.

The rearrangement links TRBV27 to TRBJ1-2; D might be TRBD1 (5 bases). Germline V lookup: CDR1 MNHEY, CDR2 SMNVEV (reference sequence). The CDR3 has 13 amino acids. The V gene lost 5 bases and the J gene lost 4 bases, with 11 bases spanning the gap. The CDR3 spells CASSLDSFYGYTF. The CDR3 region has the DNA TGTGCCAGCAGTCTCGACAGCTTCTATGGCTACACCTTC.

This chain connects TRBV5-1 to TRBJ1-2; a weak D match, TRBD1 (6 bases). Germline V lookup: CDR1 SGHRS, CDR2 YFSETQ. V lost 4 bases and J 4 bases, leaving 14 bases between the germline ends. This CDR3 is 14 amino acids long. CDR3 sequence (DNA): TGCGCCAGCAGCGGCACAGGGTCCCCCTATGGCTACACCTTC. It translates to CASSGTGSPYGYTF.

The V call is TRBV7-9, the J call TRBJ2-1; TRBD2 might be the D (5 bases). The CDR3 extends over 18 amino acids. V gave up 5 bases and J gave up 0 bases, with 20 bases separating them. Germline CDR1 is SEHNR and CDR2 is FQNEAQ (reference sequence). CDR3 amino acids: CASSPFSIRESSYNEQFF. For the CDR3, the DNA is TGTGCCAGCAGCCCCTTCTCGATTAGGGAGTCCTCCTACAATGAGCAGTTCTTC.

This rearrangement joins TRBV27 to TRBJ2-3; a possible D gene is TRBD2 (6 bases). Trimming took off 6 bases at V and 5 bases at J, with 18 bases between the two ends. The CDR3 spans 15 residues. Germline-derived CDR1 and CDR2 are MNHEY and SMNVEV (reference sequence). This CDR3 reads CASRSSVQVGDTQYF. The DNA of the CDR3 is TGTGCCAGCAGGTCTAGCGTTCAGGTGGGAGATACGCAGTATTTT.

The V gene is TRBV7-2, the J gene TRBJ1-4; D gene uncertain. From germline, CDR1 is SGHTA and CDR2 FQGNSA. CDR3 length: 14 amino acids. Trimming stripped 5 bases from V and 5 bases from J, with 12 bases between. DNA for the CDR3: TGTGCCAGCAGCCCGAGCGGGGTAAATGAAAAACTGTTTTTT. Protein: CASSPSGVNEKLFF.

The chain recombines TRBV27 with TRBJ1-5; 12 bases map to TRBD1. The CDR3 length is 16 residues. J lost 7 bases, V lost 1 base, and 5 bases had no gene match. CDR1 MNHEY and CDR2 SMNVEV come from the germline V gene (reference sequence). The CDR3 region has the DNA TGTGCCAGCAGTTTATTGGGACAGGGGGCCGGGCAGCCCCAGCATTTT. Translated: CASSLLGQGAGQPQHF.

This chain uses TRBV25-1 with TRBJ1-4, with TRBD1 as a possible D gene (5 bases). Trimming left V 5 bases short and J 4 bases short, with 11 bases between. The CDR3 spans 14 residues. Germline V lookup: CDR1 MGHDK, CDR2 SYGVNS. CDR3 protein: CASSFGGYNEKLFF. CDR3 nucleotides: TGTGCCAGCAGTTTCGGGGGGTATAATGAAAAACTGTTTTTT.

The genes are TRBV7-2 and TRBJ1-2; D uncertain. The ends were cut back, 2 bases at V and 6 bases at J, with 16 bases in the middle. The CDR3 spans 15 residues. Germline lookup yields CDR1 SGHTA and CDR2 FQGNSA. The CDR3 DNA is TGTGCCAGCAGCTTACCGGGGTTGCGGGGTAATGGCTACACCTTC. It encodes CASSLPGLRGNGYTF.

The chain has TRBV30 and TRBJ1-2; a possible D gene is TRBD1 (6 bases). The CDR3 is made up of 16 amino acids. Germline V gives CDR1 GTSNPN, CDR2 SVGIG (reference sequence). Trimming took off 5 bases at V and 3 bases at J, with 22 bases between the two ends. CDR3 region: CAWEGIWGRQDYGYTF. CDR3 DNA sequence: TGTGCCTGGGAAGGCATTTGGGGTCGACAGGACTATGGCTACACCTTC.

This chain links TRBV18 with TRBJ2-5; 7 nucleotides match TRBD1. The germline V gene has CDR1 KGHSH and CDR2 LQKENI. This CDR3 has 13 residues. V was pared by 8 bases and J by 1 base, with 4 bases of the junction left unmatched. The CDR3, as DNA: TGTGCCAGCCTCGGGACAGTCCAAGAGACCCAGTACTTC. It codes for CASLGTVQETQYF.

The chain has TRBV13 and TRBJ2-7; TRBD1 matches 8 bases. CDR1 and CDR2 from the germline V gene are PRHDT and FYEKMQ (reference sequence). The CDR3 has 13 amino acids. V lost 5 bases to trimming and J lost 5 bases; unmatched junction nucleotides: 5. The CDR3 DNA is TGTGCCAGCAGCCCACCGGGACAGGACGAGCAGTACTTC. Translation gives CASSPPGQDEQYF.

The chain employs TRBV2 and TRBJ2-2; no clear D gene. The CDR3 is 14 residues long. Per germline, CDR1 SNHLY and CDR2 FYNNEI. The V end was cut by 5 bases, the J end by 1 base, with 8 bases between. The CDR3 region is CASSKSLNTGELFF. CDR3 in DNA: TGTGCCAGCAGTAAAAGCTTGAACACCGGGGAGCTGTTTTTT.

The chain combines TRBV11-2 with TRBJ1-1, with 9 nucleotides matching TRBD1. The CDR3 runs to 13 residues. Looked up from germline, CDR1 is SGHAT and CDR2 is FQNNGV. V shed 1 base and J 11 bases; nucleotides not matched to a gene: 5. This CDR3 reads CASSLVGTGSAFF. CDR3 coding DNA: TGTGCCAGCAGCTTAGTGGGGACAGGGTCGGCTTTCTTT. The variable domain in full, completed from reference TRBV11-2 and TRBJ1-1, reads EAGVAQSPRYKIIEKRQSVAFWCNPISGHATLYWYQQILGQGPKLLIQFQNNGVVDDSQLPKDRFSAERLKGVDSTLKIQPAKLEDSAVYLCASSLVGTGSAFFGQGTRLTVV.

The genes are TRBV19 and TRBJ2-5; TRBD2 agrees at 8 bases. This CDR3 spans 15 amino acids. Trimming at V came to 4 bases and at J to 3 bases, leaving 7 bases not matched to a gene. CDR1 LNHDA and CDR2 SQIVND come from the germline V gene (reference sequence). This CDR3 is CASSRTGTREETQYF. CDR3 sequence (DNA): TGTGCCAGTAGTAGAACCGGGACTAGGGAAGAGACCCAGTACTTC.